Listed below are T cell receptor beta chains from one sample, sequenced in a study of shared clonotypes between healthy human individuals. Data came from immunoSEQ multiplex PCR; TCRdb stores just in-frame clones and leaves some out. The sample lists under 1,100,000 clones, around 74% occurring once. Sequences were obtained from memory CD4+ T cells sorted from blood. Source of these receptors: a man in his late teens or twenties in good health. Each CDR3 is given with its conserved first and last residue. The order of the fields is clone size, J gene, D gene, V gene, CDR3 protein, CDR3 DNA. A D gene is named only where the DNA matches it firmly. The size of a clone is reported for some rows only, either as once, few or many, or as a class for expanded clones.

once TRBJ1-5 TRBD1 TRBV7-2 CASSPRTGSKGNRPQHF TGTGCCAGCAGTCCGAGGACAGGATCTAAGGGGAATCGGCCCCAGCATTTT
. TRBJ1-3 . TRBV11-2 CASSWSGFAGNTIYF TGTGCCAGCAGCTGGTCGGGCTTCGCTGGAAACACCATATATTTT
. TRBJ2-4 TRBD1 TRBV29-1 CSVGGQGETKNIQYF TGCAGCGTTGGAGGACAGGGCGAAACCAAAAACATTCAGTACTTC
. TRBJ2-7 TRBD2 TRBV5-1 CASSFRNRGGYEQYF TGCGCCAGCAGCTTCAGGAATCGCGGGGGTTACGAGCAGTACTTC
. TRBJ2-1 TRBD2 TRBV20-1 CSGGLGGQFF TGCAGTGGGGGACTAGGTGGGCAGTTCTTC
. TRBJ2-1 TRBD2 TRBV11-2 CASSRTGGNEQFF TGTGCCAGCAGCCGAACGGGGGGGAATGAGCAGTTCTTC
few TRBJ1-1 . TRBV29-1 CSVTPENTEAFF TGCAGCGTCACCCCGGAGAACACTGAAGCTTTCTTT
. TRBJ1-2 TRBD1 TRBV28 CASSTQGANYGYTF TGTGCCAGCAGTACTCAGGGGGCCAACTATGGCTACACCTTC
. TRBJ1-5 . TRBV30 CAWSSRGHQPQHF TGTGCCTGGAGTTCTAGAGGCCATCAGCCCCAGCATTTT
few TRBJ2-7 TRBD2 TRBV7-9 CASSPGLAGGIYEQYF TGTGCCAGCAGCCCAGGACTAGCGGGGGGGATTTACGAGCAGTACTTC
. TRBJ2-2 . TRBV27 CASSSYPNWDIRGGELFF TGTGCCAGCAGTTCCTACCCAAACTGGGACATCCGGGGCGGGGAGCTGTTTTTT
. TRBJ2-1 TRBD1 TRBV5-4 CASSLDRGSYNEQFF TGTGCCAGCAGCTTGGACAGGGGCTCCTACAATGAGCAGTTCTTC
. TRBJ2-2 . TRBV14 CASSQTPTGIPGELFF TGTGCCAGCAGCCAGACGCCGACAGGAATTCCCGGGGAGCTGTTTTTT
. TRBJ1-1 . TRBV6-1 CASSEQTMMNTEAFF TGTGCCAGCAGTGAACAAACAATGATGAACACTGAAGCTTTCTTT
. TRBJ1-3 . TRBV7-7 CASSPGQPSSGNTIYF TGTGCTAGCAGCCCAGGACAGCCGTCCTCTGGAAACACCATATATTTT
. TRBJ1-5 TRBD1 TRBV5-8 CASSRQGDSNQPQHF TGTGCCAGCAGCCGACAGGGGGATAGCAATCAGCCCCAGCATTTT
. TRBJ2-1 . TRBV28 CASSFPPANEQFF TGTGCCAGCAGTTTTCCGCCGGCCAATGAGCAGTTCTTC
. TRBJ1-6 . TRBV5-4 CASSLVRDSPLHF TGTGCCAGCAGCTTGGTGCGGGATTCACCCCTCCACTTT
. TRBJ2-7 TRBD2 TRBV30 CAWRPLGQGTGTSGYEQYF TGTGCCTGGAGACCCCTGGGACAGGGAACCGGGACTAGCGGCTACGAGCAGTACTTC
. TRBJ1-5 . TRBV6-5 CASSYSLKGNQPQHF TGTGCCAGCAGTTACTCGCTCAAGGGCAATCAGCCCCAGCATTTT
. TRBJ1-2 . TRBV18 CASSPEAPVYGYTF TGTGCCAGCTCCCCCGAGGCTCCCGTCTATGGCTACACCTTC
. TRBJ1-1 TRBD1 TRBV2 CASTLRGPLNEAFF TGTGCCAGCACCCTCAGGGGGCCTCTCAACGAAGCTTTCTTT
few TRBJ2-1 . TRBV19 CASSIEAGTEQFF TGTGCCAGTAGTATAGAAGCGGGTACTGAGCAGTTCTTC
. TRBJ2-7 . TRBV7-2 CASSLVRQYEQYF TGTGCCAGCAGCTTAGTTCGACAGTACGAGCAGTACTTC
. TRBJ2-7 . TRBV10-1 CASSEALRSYEQYF TGCGCCAGCAGTGAGGCACTCAGATCCTACGAGCAGTACTTC
. TRBJ2-2 . TRBV19 CASRQGGTGELFF TGTGCCAGTAGGCAAGGGGGGACCGGGGAGCTGTTTTTT
few TRBJ2-3 . TRBV11-2 CANWGRGGTERSTDTQYF TGTGCCAATTGGGGAAGGGGTGGTACAGAGCGGAGCACAGATACGCAGTATTTT
. TRBJ1-3 . TRBV6-4 CASSDGAGSGNTIYF TGTGCCAGCAGTGACGGGGCAGGGAGTGGAAACACCATATATTTT
. TRBJ2-2 TRBD2 TRBV7-9 CASSPSIGLAPNTGELFF TGTGCCAGCAGCCCTTCAATCGGACTAGCGCCTAACACCGGGGAGCTGTTTTTT
few TRBJ1-6 . TRBV19 CASSINSGATNSPLHF TGTGCCAGTAGTATCAATTCGGGGGCTACCAATTCACCCCTCCACTTT
. TRBJ2-1 . TRBV2 CASREGTYNEQFF TGTGCCAGCAGGGAGGGAACCTACAATGAGCAGTTCTTC
. TRBJ1-2 TRBD1 TRBV5-1 CASSQLDRGGYTF TGCGCCAGCAGCCAACTAGACAGGGGTGGCTACACCTTC
. TRBJ1-4 . TRBV6-5 CASRPQGRTNEKLFF TGTGCCAGCAGACCCCAGGGGCGAACTAATGAAAAACTGTTTTTT
few TRBJ2-7 TRBD1 TRBV4-2 CASSQEAARQGSSYEQYF TGTGCCAGCAGCCAAGAAGCGGCGAGACAGGGAAGCTCCTACGAGCAGTACTTC
once TRBJ1-5 . TRBV19 CAVGQVGGPNQPQHF TGTGCCGTGGGGCAGGTCGGGGGTCCCAATCAGCCCCAGCATTTT
. TRBJ2-3 . TRBV5-1 CASSRSGETRTDTQYF TGCGCCAGCAGCCGGTCGGGAGAGACACGCACAGATACGCAGTATTTT
. TRBJ1-3 . TRBV7-9 CASSAHIDSDSGNTIYF TGTGCCAGCAGCGCACACATCGACAGCGACTCTGGAAACACCATATATTTT
. TRBJ1-6 . TRBV11-2 CASSLERDSPLHF TGTGCCAGCAGCTTAGAGAGGGATTCACCCCTCCACTTT
. TRBJ1-5 . TRBV7-8 CASSLINRDQPQHF TGTGCCAGCAGCTTAATTAATCGGGATCAGCCCCAGCATTTT
. TRBJ2-7 TRBD1 TRBV2 CASRGDRRGEQYF TGTGCCAGCAGGGGGGACAGACGTGGCGAGCAGTACTTC
. TRBJ2-3 . TRBV6-1 CASNPATSRTDTQYF TGTGCCAGCAACCCCGCTACAAGCCGCACAGATACGCAGTATTTT
. TRBJ2-7 . TRBV5-1 CASSLARSVYEQYF TGCGCCAGCAGCTTGGCCCGGTCAGTATACGAGCAGTACTTC
. TRBJ2-2 . TRBV5-5 CASRPGTANTGELFF TGTGCCAGCAGACCCGGGACGGCGAACACCGGGGAGCTGTTTTTT
. TRBJ1-1 . TRBV5-6 CASSPSTNTEAFF TGTGCCAGCAGCCCCTCAACGAACACTGAAGCTTTCTTT
. TRBJ2-5 TRBD2 TRBV11-2 CASSSQRLAGMETQYF TGTGCCAGCAGCTCCCAGCGGCTAGCGGGAATGGAGACCCAGTACTTC
. TRBJ1-3 . TRBV2 CASSRRTVSGNTIYF TGTGCCAGCAGCCGCAGGACGGTCTCTGGAAACACCATATATTTT
. TRBJ2-5 . TRBV10-1 CASSVGSDQETQYF TGCGCCAGCAGTGTTGGGAGCGACCAAGAGACCCAGTACTTC
many TRBJ2-7 TRBD2 TRBV5-4 CASSWEASGQYF TGTGCCAGCAGCTGGGAGGCTAGCGGGCAGTACTTC
. TRBJ2-3 . TRBV5-1 CASRLFGTLGTDTQYF TGCGCCAGCAGGTTGTTCGGGACTCTAGGCACAGATACGCAGTATTTT
. TRBJ1-5 TRBD1 TRBV15 CATSYTRQGNQPQHF TGTGCCACCAGCTATACCCGACAGGGAAACCAGCCCCAGCATTTT
few TRBJ1-2 . TRBV6-1 CASSDGWDTYTF TGTGCCAGCAGTGACGGGTGGGATACCTACACCTTC
once TRBJ1-6 . TRBV14 CASSQQPRVNNSPLHF TGTGCCAGCAGCCAACAGCCCAGGGTCAATAATTCACCCCTCCACTTT
. TRBJ2-7 . TRBV18 CASSPPTNPYEQYF TGTGCCAGCTCACCACCTACGAATCCCTACGAGCAGTACTTC
. TRBJ1-5 . TRBV19 CASSRRPWQPQHF TGTGCCAGTAGTCGGAGACCCTGGCAGCCCCAGCATTTT